This entry describes one T cell receptor (beta chain). Its antigen is unidentified. Relative to the germline gene, one junction end is altered; a read error may explain this. The data derive from a study of CD8+CD57+ T cells in acquired aplastic anemia. On the study more broadly: Isolated CD4+ and CD8+ cells, once sorted, yielded DNA averaging around 3 ug. CD4+ cells from healthy donors averaged roughly 11 million reads.

Study-level findings and limits: The study identified twenty-nine CD8+ CDR3 sequences shared by patients and controls. With respect to CD8+ Simpson's diversity, patients and controls did not differ significantly.

Researchers used genomic DNA as the template to profile TCR beta VDJ and CDR3. One entry per CDR3 protein, called by TCRdb with MiXCR from the reads. The sample yields roughly 86,000 distinct CDR3 sequences, approximately 46% seen once. This CDR3 has 14 amino acids. Germline V gene lookup returns CDR1 SGDLS and CDR2 YYNGEE. The receptor was isolated from a human donor in good health, serving as a control. Sequencing input: sorted CD4+, CD8+, or CD8+CD57+ T cells (not recorded which) from PBMCs. This chain connects TRBV9 to TRBJ2-7, with 9 nucleotides matching TRBD1. DNA of the CDR3: TGTCCCAGCAGCACGACAGGGGGGGAGTACGAGCAGTACTTT. This translates into CPSSTTGGEYEQYF.